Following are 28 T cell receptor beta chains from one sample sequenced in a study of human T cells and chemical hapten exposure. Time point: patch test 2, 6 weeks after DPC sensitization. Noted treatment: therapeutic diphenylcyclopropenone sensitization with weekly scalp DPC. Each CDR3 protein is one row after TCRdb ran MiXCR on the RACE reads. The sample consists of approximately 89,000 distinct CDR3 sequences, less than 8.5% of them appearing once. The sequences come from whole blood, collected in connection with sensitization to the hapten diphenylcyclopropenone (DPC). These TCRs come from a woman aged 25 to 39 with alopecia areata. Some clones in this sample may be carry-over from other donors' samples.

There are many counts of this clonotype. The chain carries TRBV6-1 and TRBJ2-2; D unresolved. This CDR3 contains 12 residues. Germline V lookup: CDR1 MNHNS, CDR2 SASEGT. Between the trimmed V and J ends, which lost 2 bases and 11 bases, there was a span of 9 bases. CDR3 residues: CASSEPRLELFF. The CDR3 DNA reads TGTGCCAGCAGTGAACCTCGCCTTGAGCTGTTTTTT.

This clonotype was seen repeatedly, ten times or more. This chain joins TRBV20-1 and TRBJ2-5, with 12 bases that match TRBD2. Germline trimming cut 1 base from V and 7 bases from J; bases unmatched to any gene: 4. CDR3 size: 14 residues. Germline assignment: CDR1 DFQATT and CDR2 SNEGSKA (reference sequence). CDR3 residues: CSARGTSGARTQYF. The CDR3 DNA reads TGCAGTGCTAGAGGGACTAGCGGGGCGAGGACCCAGTACTTC.

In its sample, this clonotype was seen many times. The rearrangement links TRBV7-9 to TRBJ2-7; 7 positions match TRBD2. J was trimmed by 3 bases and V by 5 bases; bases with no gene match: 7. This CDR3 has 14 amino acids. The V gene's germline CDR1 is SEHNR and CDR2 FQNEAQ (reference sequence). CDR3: CASSAGLVFYEQYF. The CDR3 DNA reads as TGTGCCAGCAGCGCTGGACTAGTTTTCTACGAGCAGTACTTC.

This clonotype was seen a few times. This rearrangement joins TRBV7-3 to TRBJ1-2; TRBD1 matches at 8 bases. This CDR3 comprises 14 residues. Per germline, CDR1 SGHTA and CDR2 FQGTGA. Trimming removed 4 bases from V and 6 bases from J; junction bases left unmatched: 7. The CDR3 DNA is TGTGCCAGCAGCTCCACCACAGGGGGAGATGGCTACACCTTC. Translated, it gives CASSSTTGGDGYTF.

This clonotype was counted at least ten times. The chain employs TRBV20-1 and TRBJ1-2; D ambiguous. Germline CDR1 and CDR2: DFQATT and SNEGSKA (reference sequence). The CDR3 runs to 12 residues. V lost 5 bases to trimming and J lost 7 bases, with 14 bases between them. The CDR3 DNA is TGCAGTGCTGAACCCACGAAGTCTGGCTACACCTTC. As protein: CSAEPTKSGYTF.

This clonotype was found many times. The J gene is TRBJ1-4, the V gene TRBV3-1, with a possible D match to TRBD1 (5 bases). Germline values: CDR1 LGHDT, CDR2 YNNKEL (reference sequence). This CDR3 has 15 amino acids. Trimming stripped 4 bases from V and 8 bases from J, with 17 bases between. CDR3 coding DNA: TGTGCCAGCAGCCCCCCATTGGGGGTTGAAGAAAAACTGTTTTTT. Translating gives CASSPPLGVEEKLFF. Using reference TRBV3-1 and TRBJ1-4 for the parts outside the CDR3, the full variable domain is DTAVSQTPKYLVTQMGNDKSIKCEQNLGHDTMYWYKQDSKKFLKIMFSYNNKELIINETVPNRFSPKSPDKAHLNLHINSLELGDSAVYFCASSPPLGVEEKLFFGSGTQLSVL.

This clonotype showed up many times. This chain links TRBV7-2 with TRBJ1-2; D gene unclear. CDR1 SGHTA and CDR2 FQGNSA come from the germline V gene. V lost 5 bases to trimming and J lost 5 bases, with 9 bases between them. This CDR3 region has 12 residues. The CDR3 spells CASSADTYGYTF. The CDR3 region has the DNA TGTGCCAGCAGCGCAGACACTTATGGCTACACCTTC.

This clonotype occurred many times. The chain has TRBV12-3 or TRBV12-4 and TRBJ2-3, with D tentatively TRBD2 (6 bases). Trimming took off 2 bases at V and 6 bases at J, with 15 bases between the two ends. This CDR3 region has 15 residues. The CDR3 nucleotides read TGTGCCAGCAGTTTATCGGACTACCGGACGGATACGCAGTATTTT. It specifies CASSLSDYRTDTQYF.

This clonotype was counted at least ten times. The CDR3 DNA is TGTGCCAGCAGCCCCCGTGGAACAGGACTCAACACTGAAGCTTTCTTT. Residues: CASSPRGTGLNTEAFF. The V call is TRBV7-6, the J call TRBJ1-1; D is perhaps TRBD1 (5 bases). Germline values: CDR1 SGHVS, CDR2 FNYEAQ. The CDR3 totals 16 residues. Trimming left V 5 bases short and J 2 bases short, with 18 bases between.

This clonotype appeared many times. The CDR3 coding sequence is TGCAGTGCTGTGGACAGATTGAACACTGAAGCTTTCTTT. This sequence encodes CSAVDRLNTEAFF. This chain connects TRBV20-1 to TRBJ1-1, with D possibly matching TRBD1 (6 bases). The CDR3 covers 13 residues. CDR1 and CDR2 from the germline V gene are DFQATT and SNEGSKA (reference sequence). V was cut by 5 bases and J by 0 bases, with 10 bases left in between.

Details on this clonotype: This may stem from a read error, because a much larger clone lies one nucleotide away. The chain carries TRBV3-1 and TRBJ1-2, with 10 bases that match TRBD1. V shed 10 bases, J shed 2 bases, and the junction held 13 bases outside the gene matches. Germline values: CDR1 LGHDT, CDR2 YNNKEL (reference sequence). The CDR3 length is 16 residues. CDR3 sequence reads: CANSNRATGGNYGYTF. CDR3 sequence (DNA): TGTGCCAACAGTAACAGGGCGACAGGGGGCAACTATGGCTACACCTTC. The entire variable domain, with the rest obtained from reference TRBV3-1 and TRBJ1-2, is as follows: DTAVSQTPKYLVTQMGNDKSIKCEQNLGHDTMYWYKQDSKKFLKIMFSYNNKELIINETVPNRFSPKSPDKAHLNLHINSLELGDSAVYFCANSNRATGGNYGYTFGSGTRLTVV.

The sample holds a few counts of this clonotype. CDR3 DNA: TGCAGCGTGGAAGGAGTAGCGACCCCAGATACGCAGTATTTT. Protein sequence: CSVEGVATPDTQYF. V is TRBV20-1 and J is TRBJ2-3; possibly TRBD2 for D (5 bases). Germline CDR1 and CDR2: DFQATT and SNEGSKA (reference sequence). The CDR3 sequence is 14 residues long.

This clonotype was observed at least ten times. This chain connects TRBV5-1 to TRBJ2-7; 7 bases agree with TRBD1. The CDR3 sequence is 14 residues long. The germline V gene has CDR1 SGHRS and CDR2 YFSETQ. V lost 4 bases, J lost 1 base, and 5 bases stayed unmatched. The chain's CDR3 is CASSLDRDSYEQYF. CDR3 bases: TGCGCCAGCAGCCTCGACAGGGATTCCTACGAGCAGTACTTC. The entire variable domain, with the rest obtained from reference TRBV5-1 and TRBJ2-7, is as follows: KAGVTQTPRYLIKTRGQQVTLSCSPISGHRSVSWYQQTPGQGLQFLFEYFSETQRNKGNFPGRFSGRQFSNSRSEMNVSTLELGDSALYLCASSLDRDSYEQYFGPGTRLTVT.

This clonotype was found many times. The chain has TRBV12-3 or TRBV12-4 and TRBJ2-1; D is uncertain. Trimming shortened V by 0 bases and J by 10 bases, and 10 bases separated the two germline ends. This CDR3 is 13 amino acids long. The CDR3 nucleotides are TGTGCCAGCAGTTTAGCAACCTCCGGAGAGCAGTTCTTC. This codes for CASSLATSGEQFF.

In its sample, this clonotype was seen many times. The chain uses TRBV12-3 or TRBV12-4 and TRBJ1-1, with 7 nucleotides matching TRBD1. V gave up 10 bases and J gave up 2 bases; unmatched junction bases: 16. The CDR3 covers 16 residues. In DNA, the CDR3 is TGTGCCACTACCGCTTATCCGGGACAGCTAAACACTGAAGCTTTCTTT. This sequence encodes CATTAYPGQLNTEAFF.

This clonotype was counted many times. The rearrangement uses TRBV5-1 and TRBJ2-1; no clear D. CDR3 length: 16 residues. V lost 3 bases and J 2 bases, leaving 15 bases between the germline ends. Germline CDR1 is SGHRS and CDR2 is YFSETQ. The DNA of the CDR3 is TGCGCCAGCAGCTCCAGAGCAAAAAGGACCTACAATGAGCAGTTCTTC. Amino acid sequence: CASSSRAKRTYNEQFF.

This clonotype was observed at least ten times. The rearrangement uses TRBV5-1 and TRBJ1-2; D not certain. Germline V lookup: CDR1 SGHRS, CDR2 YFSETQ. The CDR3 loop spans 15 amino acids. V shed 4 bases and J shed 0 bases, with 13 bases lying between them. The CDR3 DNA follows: TGCGCCAGCAGCCCCGCCCCGGGGTCTAACTATGGCTACACCTTC. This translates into CASSPAPGSNYGYTF.

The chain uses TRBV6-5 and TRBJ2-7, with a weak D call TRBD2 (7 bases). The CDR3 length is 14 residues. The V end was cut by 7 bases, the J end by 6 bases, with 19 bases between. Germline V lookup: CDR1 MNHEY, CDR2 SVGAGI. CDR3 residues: CASNHPGGGAEQYF. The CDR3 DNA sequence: TGTGCCAGCAACCACCCCGGTGGGGGGGCCGAGCAGTACTTC.

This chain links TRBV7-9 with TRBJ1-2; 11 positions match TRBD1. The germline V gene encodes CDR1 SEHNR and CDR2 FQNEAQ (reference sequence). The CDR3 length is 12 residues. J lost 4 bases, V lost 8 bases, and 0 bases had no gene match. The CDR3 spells CASGTGGYGYTF. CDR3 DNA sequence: TGTGCCAGCGGGACAGGGGGCTATGGCTACACCTTC.

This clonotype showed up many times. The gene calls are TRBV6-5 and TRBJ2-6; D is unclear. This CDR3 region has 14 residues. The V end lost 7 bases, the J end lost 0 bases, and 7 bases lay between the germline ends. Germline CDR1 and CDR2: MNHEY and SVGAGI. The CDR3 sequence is CASKGSSGANVLTF. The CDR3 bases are TGTGCCAGCAAGGGAAGCTCTGGGGCCAACGTCCTGACTTTC.

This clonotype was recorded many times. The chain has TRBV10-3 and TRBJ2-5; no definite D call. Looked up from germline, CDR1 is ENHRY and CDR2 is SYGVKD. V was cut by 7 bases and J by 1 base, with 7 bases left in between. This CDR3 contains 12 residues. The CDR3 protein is CAIIFSQETQYF. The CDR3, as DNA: TGTGCCATCATTTTCTCCCAAGAGACCCAGTACTTC.

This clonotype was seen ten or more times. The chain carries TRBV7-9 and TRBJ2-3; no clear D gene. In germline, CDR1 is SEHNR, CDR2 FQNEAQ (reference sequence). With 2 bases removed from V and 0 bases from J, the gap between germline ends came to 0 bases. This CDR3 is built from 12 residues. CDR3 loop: CASSLSTDTQYF. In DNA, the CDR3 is TGTGCCAGCAGCTTAAGCACAGATACGCAGTATTTT.

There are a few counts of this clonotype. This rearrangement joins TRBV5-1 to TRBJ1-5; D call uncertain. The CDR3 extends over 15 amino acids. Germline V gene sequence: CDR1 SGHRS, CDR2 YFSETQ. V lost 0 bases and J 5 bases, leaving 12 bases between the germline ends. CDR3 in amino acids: CASSLALRSDQPQHF. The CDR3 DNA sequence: TGCGCCAGCAGCTTGGCCTTAAGGTCCGATCAGCCCCAGCATTTT.

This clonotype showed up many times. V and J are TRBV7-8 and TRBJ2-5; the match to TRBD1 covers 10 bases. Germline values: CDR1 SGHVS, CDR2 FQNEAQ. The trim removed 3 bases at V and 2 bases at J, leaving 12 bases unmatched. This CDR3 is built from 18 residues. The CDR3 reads CASSFVLRDRGLQETQYF. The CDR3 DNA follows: TGTGCCAGCAGCTTCGTACTCCGGGACAGGGGACTTCAAGAGACCCAGTACTTC.

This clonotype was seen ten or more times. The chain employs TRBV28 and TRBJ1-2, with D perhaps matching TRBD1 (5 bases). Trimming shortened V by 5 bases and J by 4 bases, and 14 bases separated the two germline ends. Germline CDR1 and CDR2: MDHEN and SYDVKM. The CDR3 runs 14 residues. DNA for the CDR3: TGTGCCAGCAGTAACGCAGGGCTTCGCTATGGCTACACCTTC. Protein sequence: CASSNAGLRYGYTF.

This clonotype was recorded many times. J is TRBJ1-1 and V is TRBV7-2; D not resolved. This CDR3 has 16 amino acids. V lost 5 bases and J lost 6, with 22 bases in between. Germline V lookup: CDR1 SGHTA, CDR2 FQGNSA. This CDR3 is CASSRVSQVTVAEAFF. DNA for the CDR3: TGTGCCAGCAGCCGGGTCTCCCAGGTGACTGTCGCTGAAGCTTTCTTT.

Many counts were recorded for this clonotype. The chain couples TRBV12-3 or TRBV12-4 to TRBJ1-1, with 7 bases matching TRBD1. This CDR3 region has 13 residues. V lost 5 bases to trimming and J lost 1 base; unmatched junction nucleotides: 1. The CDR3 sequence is CASSDRANTEAFF. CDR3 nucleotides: TGTGCCAGCAGTGACAGGGCGAACACTGAAGCTTTCTTT.

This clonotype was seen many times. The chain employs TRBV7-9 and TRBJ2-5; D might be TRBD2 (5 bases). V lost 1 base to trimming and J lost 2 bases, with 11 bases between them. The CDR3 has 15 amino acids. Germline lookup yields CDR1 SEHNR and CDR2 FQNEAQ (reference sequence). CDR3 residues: CASSLGLPGQETQYF. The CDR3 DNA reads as TGTGCCAGCAGCTTAGGGTTACCGGGGCAAGAGACCCAGTACTTC. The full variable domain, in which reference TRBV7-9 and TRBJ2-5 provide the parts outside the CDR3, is DTGVSQNPRHKITKRGQNVTFRCDPISEHNRLYWYRQTLGQGPEFLTYFQNEAQLEKSRLLSDRFSAERPKGSFSTLEIQRTEQGDSAMYLCASSLGLPGQETQYFGPGTRLLVL.